Each of the 23 T cell receptor beta chains below was sequenced from the same sample in a study of T cells in Graves' hyperthyroidism and ophthalmopathy. RNA transcripts provided the source from which TCR beta CDR3 regions were amplified. The TCR CDR3 first-round RT-PCR relied on the HTBI primer set. Via MiXCR, TCRdb re-called the multiplex PCR reads, giving one row per CDR3 protein. The data show 340,000 or so distinct CDR3 sequences, approximately 22% seen once. Sequencing was performed on blood. The source of these receptors is a woman between 50 and 59 years old with Graves' hyperthyroidism.

This clonotype was recorded a few times. DNA of the CDR3: TGCGCCAGCAGCACGGGACGGACTTCTAATGAAAAACTGTTTTTT. Its protein product is CASSTGRTSNEKLFF. The chain employs TRBV5-1 and TRBJ1-4; possibly TRBD1 for D (5 bases). V was trimmed by 4 bases and J by 3 bases, leaving 13 bases between them. CDR1 is SGHRS and CDR2 is YFSETQ in the germline V gene. The CDR3 is 15 amino acids.

This clonotype was detected ten times or more. The J gene is TRBJ2-3, the V gene TRBV11-3, with D perhaps matching TRBD2 (6 bases). The ends were cut back, 5 bases at V and 1 base at J, with 16 bases in the middle. Germline V gene data show CDR1 as SGHNT and CDR2 as YENEEA. CDR3 length: 16 residues. The CDR3: CASSDGTSGGTDTQYF. DNA of the CDR3: TGTGCCAGCAGCGACGGGACTTCCGGGGGCACAGATACGCAGTATTTT.

This clonotype was seen ten or more times. The genes are TRBV29-1 and TRBJ2-7; 8 bases line up with TRBD2. The CDR3 is 15 residues long. The V gene end was trimmed by 4 bases and the J gene end by 7 bases; junction bases not matched to a gene: 15. Germline CDR1 and CDR2: SQVTM and ANQGSEA. The CDR3 coding sequence is TGCAGCGTTGGTCCCCTACCCGGGGGGGCAGGAGAGCAGTACTTC. Its translation: CSVGPLPGGAGEQYF.

This clonotype was detected ten times or more. The rearrangement uses TRBV6-5 and TRBJ2-7; 9 bases fit TRBD1. The CDR3 is 15 residues long. V lost 0 bases to trimming and J lost 2 bases; unmatched junction nucleotides: 2. The germline V gene has CDR1 MNHEY and CDR2 SVGAGI. The CDR3 sequence is CASSYSDRGTYEQYF. The CDR3 nucleotides read TGTGCCAGCAGTTACTCAGACAGGGGGACCTACGAGCAGTACTTC.

The chain is built from TRBV6-1 and TRBJ1-2, with 7 bases aligning to TRBD1. Germline lookup yields CDR1 MNHNS and CDR2 SASEGT. CDR3 size: 11 residues. CDR3 in DNA: TGTGCTATAAAGGGGGCGCCTGGCTACACCTTC. This encodes CAIKGAPGYTF.

This clonotype has ten or more counts. The chain couples TRBV18 to TRBJ2-1; D is possibly TRBD2 (6 bases). CDR3 size: 15 residues. The germline gives CDR1 KGHSH, CDR2 LQKENI. Trimming took off 1 base at V and 7 bases at J, with 14 bases between the two ends. CDR3 region: CASSPQAGRHNEQFF. The CDR3 bases are TGTGCCAGCTCACCACAGGCGGGAAGGCATAATGAGCAGTTCTTC.

In this sample, this clonotype turned up a few times. The CDR3 region has the DNA TGTGCCAGCAGCCAAGATCGGGCAGGGAAACGCGGTCTGGGATACAATGAGCAGTTCTTC. Translation: CASSQDRAGKRGLGYNEQFF. The V gene is TRBV14, the J gene TRBJ2-1; a possible D gene is TRBD1 (5 bases). The germline CDR1 and CDR2 sequences are SGHDN and FVKESK. V lost 0 bases and J lost 4, with 25 bases in between. The CDR3 is made up of 20 amino acids.

This chain connects TRBV7-6 to TRBJ2-2; weak D call: TRBD2 (5 bases). The CDR3 contains 15 residues. Looked up from germline, CDR1 is SGHVS and CDR2 is FNYEAQ. V lost 3 bases and J 2 bases, leaving 10 bases between the germline ends. The DNA of the CDR3 is TGTGCCAGCAGCTTGGAGGCCTTTAACACCGGGGAGCTGTTTTTT. This gives the protein CASSLEAFNTGELFF.

CDR3 nucleotide sequence: TGTGCCAGCAGTGACCTTAGCGGGATTGTGGGGAGAGAGACCCAGTACTTC. Translating it yields CASSDLSGIVGRETQYF. The V call is TRBV6-1, the J call TRBJ2-5; the match to TRBD2 covers 8 bases. With V trimmed by 3 bases and J by 4 bases, 13 bases remained unmatched. The CDR3 spans 17 residues. The germline V gene encodes CDR1 MNHNS and CDR2 SASEGT.

V usage is TRBV30 and J usage is TRBJ2-1, with 10 bases that match TRBD2. There are 14 residues in the CDR3. Trimming cost V 3 bases and J 5 bases; bases outside gene matches: 4. The germline CDR1 and CDR2 sequences are GTSNPN and SVGIG (reference sequence). This CDR3 is CAWSSGGAHNEQFF. CDR3 in DNA: TGTGCCTGGAGCAGCGGGGGGGCCCACAATGAGCAGTTCTTC.

The V and J genes are TRBV7-3 and TRBJ2-1; 7 bases fit TRBD2. The CDR3 consists of 15 residues. The germline V gene encodes CDR1 SGHTA and CDR2 FQGTGA. Losses at the gene ends were 4 bases for V and 3 bases for J; bases not matched to a gene: 6. CDR3 residues: CASSSSAGFYNEQFF. CDR3 DNA: TGTGCCAGCAGCTCCTCAGCGGGGTTCTACAATGAGCAGTTCTTC.

A remark on this clonotype: This clone may be a read error of a much larger clone one base away. V is TRBV5-1 and J is TRBJ2-1, with 14 bases lining up with TRBD2. In germline, CDR1 is SGHRS, CDR2 YFSETQ. The J segment lost 10 bases and the V segment lost 4 bases, leaving 10 bases of the junction unmatched. The CDR3 length is 16 residues. As DNA, the CDR3 is TGCGCCAGCAGCCTCGGACTAGCGGGAGGTATTTACGAGCAGTTCTTC. Protein product: CASSLGLAGGIYEQFF. The full variable domain, completed using reference TRBV5-1 and TRBJ2-1, is KAGVTQTPRYLIKTRGQQVTLSCSPISGHRSVSWYQQTPGQGLQFLFEYFSETQRNKGNFPGRFSGRQFSNSRSEMNVSTLELGDSALYLCASSLGLAGGIYEQFFGPGTRLTVL.

This clonotype occurred many times. The rearrangement links TRBV6-2 or TRBV6-3 to TRBJ2-1, with TRBD2 identical over 12 bases. The CDR3 covers 19 residues. CDR1 and CDR2 from the germline V gene are MNHEY and SVGEGT. J gave up 2 bases and V 0 bases, and 8 bases lay outside the gene matches. The DNA of the CDR3 is TGTGCCAGCAGTTACTCGAAACTAGCGGGAGGTGGTACCTACAATGAGCAGTTCTTC. Residues: CASSYSKLAGGGTYNEQFF.

The V gene is TRBV28, the J gene TRBJ1-2, with TRBD1 as a possible D gene (5 bases). CDR1 MDHEN and CDR2 SYDVKM come from the germline V gene. Trimming removed 2 bases at V and 5 bases at J, with 21 bases between. This CDR3 has 17 residues. For the CDR3, the DNA is TGTGCCAGCAGTTTAAATGGGTTGGGACCCGGAGGGTATGGCTACACCTTC. Protein sequence: CASSLNGLGPGGYGYTF.

The sample holds a few counts of this clonotype. The genes are TRBV2 and TRBJ1-4, with D uncertain. The V end was cut by 0 bases, the J end by 11 bases, with 7 bases between. The CDR3 is 12 residues long. Germline V lookup: CDR1 SNHLY, CDR2 FYNNEI. The CDR3 DNA reads as TGTGCCAGCAGTGAAGCGCTAGGGAAACTGTTTTTT. It codes for CASSEALGKLFF.

This clonotype occurred a few times. This chain joins TRBV6-1 and TRBJ2-3; TRBD1 aligns across 7 bases. Germline values: CDR1 MNHNS, CDR2 SASEGT. The V segment lost 4 bases and the J segment 3 bases; nucleotides outside the gene matches: 4. The CDR3 loop spans 14 amino acids. The CDR3 DNA sequence: TGTGCCAGCAGTGGCGACAGGGCTACAGATACGCAGTATTTT. Protein: CASSGDRATDTQYF.

J is TRBJ1-3 and V is TRBV12-3 or TRBV12-4; 7 bases line up with TRBD1. The CDR3 contains 10 residues. Trimming took 7 bases from V and 12 from J; bases not matched to a gene: 3. CDR3 bases: TGTGCCAGCATCCGGACAGGCATATATTTT. Translated: CASIRTGIYF.

Ten or more counts support this clonotype. V gene TRBV2 combines with J gene TRBJ2-1; 7 nucleotides agree with TRBD2. Trimming removed 5 bases from V and 4 bases from J; junction bases left unmatched: 11. Germline V gene data show CDR1 as SNHLY and CDR2 as FYNNEI. The CDR3 covers 16 residues. CDR3 in amino acids: CASSPSGLVIYNEQFF. In DNA, the CDR3 is TGTGCCAGCAGTCCTAGCGGCCTAGTTATTTACAATGAGCAGTTCTTC.

This clonotype came up once. The rearrangement joins TRBV11-2 to TRBJ2-7, with D perhaps TRBD1 or TRBD2 (5 bases each). With 0 bases removed from V and 2 bases from J, the gap between germline ends came to 11 bases. Germline CDR1 reads SGHAT; CDR2 reads FQNNGV. CDR3 size: 15 residues. Here the CDR3 reads CASSLEEGITYEQYF. CDR3 DNA: TGTGCCAGCAGCTTAGAAGAGGGGATCACCTACGAGCAGTACTTC.

CDR3 sequence (DNA): TGTGCCATAATGGGGACTGGGGAGCTGTTTTTT. Translated, it gives CAIMGTGELFF. The chain has TRBV10-3 and TRBJ2-2; tentative D call: TRBD2 (6 bases). Germline V lookup: CDR1 ENHRY, CDR2 SYGVKD. The CDR3 runs 11 residues. Deletions cut 9 bases from V and 8 bases from J, with 10 bases between.

In its sample, this clonotype was seen many times. The chain joins TRBV29-1 to TRBJ2-3, with 14 bases that match TRBD2. The CDR3 has 14 residues. The V gene's germline CDR1 is SQVTM and CDR2 ANQGSEA. The trim removed 6 bases at V and 9 bases at J, leaving 8 bases unmatched. CDR3 DNA sequence: TGCAGCGTAGTCGGGACTAGCGGGAGAGGGACGCAGTATTTT. This sequence encodes CSVVGTSGRGTQYF.

The sample holds a few counts of this clonotype. The chain joins TRBV20-1 to TRBJ2-3, with 11 bases matching TRBD1. Germline-derived CDR1 and CDR2 are DFQATT and SNEGSKA (reference sequence). With V trimmed by 5 bases and J by 4 bases, 8 bases remained unmatched. The CDR3 is 15 residues long. This CDR3 is CSASDGTGGADTQYF. As DNA, the CDR3 is TGCAGTGCTTCCGACGGGACAGGGGGGGCAGATACGCAGTATTTT.

CDR3 in DNA: TGCAGTGCTTGGGATTTGGGTCAGCCCCAGCATTTT. Translation: CSAWDLGQPQHF. The rearrangement uses TRBV20-1 and TRBJ1-5; no firm D call. V was cut by 5 bases and J by 6 bases, with 11 bases left in between. This CDR3 has 12 residues. Germline V lookup: CDR1 DFQATT, CDR2 SNEGSKA (reference sequence).